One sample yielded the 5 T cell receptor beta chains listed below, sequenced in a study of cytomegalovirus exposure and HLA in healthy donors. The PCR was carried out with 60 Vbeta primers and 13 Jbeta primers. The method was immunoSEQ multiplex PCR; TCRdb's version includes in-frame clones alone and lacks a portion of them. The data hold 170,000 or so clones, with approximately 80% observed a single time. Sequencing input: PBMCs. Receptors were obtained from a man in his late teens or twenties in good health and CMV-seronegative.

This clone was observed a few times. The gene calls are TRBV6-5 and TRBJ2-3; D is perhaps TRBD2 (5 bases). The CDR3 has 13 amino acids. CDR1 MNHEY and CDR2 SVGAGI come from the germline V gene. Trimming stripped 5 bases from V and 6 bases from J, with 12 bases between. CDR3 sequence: CASSDGERDTQYF. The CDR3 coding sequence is TGTGCCAGCAGTGACGGGGAACGGGATACGCAGTATTTT.

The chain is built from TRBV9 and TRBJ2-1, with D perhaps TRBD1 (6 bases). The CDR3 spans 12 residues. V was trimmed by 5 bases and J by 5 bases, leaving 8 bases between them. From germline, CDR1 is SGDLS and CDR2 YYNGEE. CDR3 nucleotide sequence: TGTGCCAGCAGAGGGACACACAATGAGCAGTTCTTC. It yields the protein CASRGTHNEQFF.

The CDR3 DNA follows: TGTGCCAGCAGTTCCGGACAGCCATCTGGAAACACCATATATTTT. Protein product: CASSSGQPSGNTIYF. The rearrangement links TRBV28 to TRBJ1-3, with a weak D call TRBD1 (6 bases). Germline V gene lookup returns CDR1 MDHEN and CDR2 SYDVKM. Trimming took 4 bases from V and 1 from J, leaving 11 bases between them. This CDR3 contains 15 residues.

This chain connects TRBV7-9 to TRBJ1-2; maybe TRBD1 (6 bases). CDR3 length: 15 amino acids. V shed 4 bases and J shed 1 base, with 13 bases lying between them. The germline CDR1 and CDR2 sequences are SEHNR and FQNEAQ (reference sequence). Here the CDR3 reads CASSWMDSSNYGYTF. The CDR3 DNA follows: TGTGCCAGCAGCTGGATGGACAGCAGTAACTATGGCTACACCTTC. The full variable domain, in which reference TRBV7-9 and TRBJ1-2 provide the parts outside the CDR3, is DTGVSQNPRHKITKRGQNVTFRCDPISEHNRLYWYRQTLGQGPEFLTYFQNEAQLEKSRLLSDRFSAERPKGSFSTLEIQRTEQGDSAMYLCASSWMDSSNYGYTFGSGTRLTVV.

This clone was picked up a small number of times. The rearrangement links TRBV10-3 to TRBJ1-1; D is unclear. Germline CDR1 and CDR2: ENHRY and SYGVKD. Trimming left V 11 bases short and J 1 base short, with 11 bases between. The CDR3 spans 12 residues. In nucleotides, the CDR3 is TGTGCCGCCCAGACAAAGAACACTGAAGCTTTCTTT. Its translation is CAAQTKNTEAFF.